This T cell receptor beta chain was captured by sequencing in a study of identical twins listed by TCRdb under 2016. Broadly, across the study: To test whether fetal clonotypes persist, the study used deep sequencing on TCR alpha and beta repertoires from monozygotic twins, unrelated adults of various ages, and cord blood. To rule out contamination, replicate twin experiments were performed at different times with different library preparation protocols. Paper-wide results and their limitations: Zero-insertion analyses could be partly confounded by invariant T cells such as MAIT and iNKT, though diverse VJ usage argued against such confounding for most clonotypes. A weaker excess of twin sharing was found in beta out-of-frame sequences because the signal-to-noise ratio was lowered by fewer shared sequences. Because the same donors could not be followed over many years, the conclusions depended on cross-sectional statistical analysis. In monozygotic twins, out-of-frame TCR alpha sharing was systematically underestimated by recombination models, although the models agreed with sharing between unrelated individuals. Compared with coincidental sharing between unrelated individuals, out-of-frame TCR alpha sequences shared between twins showed an excess of sequences with low generation probability. Abundant cord blood beta clonotypes had fewer insertions, young adult naive repertoires showed a similar but weaker trend, and memory repertoires showed no such trend.

Remarks on this clonotype: Its binding antigen is unknown. Base-call qualities are not available, and no considerably larger clone is one nucleotide away.

Libraries were made using 5' RACE. For sequencing, an Illumina HiSeq 2000 was employed. Template switching introduced a universal primer binding site; the final cDNA contained a unique molecular identifier, enabling accurate counting of TCR cDNA molecules. Specific primers in the conserved constant-segment region were used to synthesize first-strand cDNA for the TCR alpha and beta chains. To control for contamination, every cDNA library was double barcoded, receiving both a SMART-Mk sample barcode and Illumina barcodes. Two successive PCR steps introduced TruSeq adapter sequences along with Illumina sample barcodes. TCR alpha and beta cDNA libraries were sequenced on the Illumina HiSeq platform with custom primers. The published analysis was carried out like this. MiGEC was used to process raw reads and extract unique molecular identifiers, and MiXCR was used to find CDR3 positions. For each individual, recombination models were inferred using an EM algorithm with the repgenHMM and IGoR tools. The tcR package in R was used for shared clonotype analysis, with sharing normalized by the product of cloneset sizes. Out-of-frame nonproductive sequences were analyzed to study raw recombination free of thymic and clonal selection effects. Clones were called with MiXCR by TCRdb after fastp trimmed the public reads at Q25, and only in-frame beta chains were retained. CDR3 protein duplicates are merged, each entry listing the most common genes and DNA. TCRdb, not the original authors, processed these V and J calls. The sample has fewer than 250,000 distinct CDR3 sequences on record, approximately 15% of them singletons. Of the sample, over 35% is held by the ten largest clones.

All donors were healthy Caucasians. Three pairs of female monozygotic twins, all aged roughly 18 to 29 years, made up the twin cohort. Positive isolation kits from Invitrogen were used to isolate the CD4+ and CD8+ T cell populations. This sample also appeared in a second study, on T cells expressing NK-cell markers. The second paper states: TCR beta-chain repertoires were profiled in sorted CD3+CD56+NKG2C+, CD3+CD56+NKG2C- and CD3+CD56-NKG2C+ T-cell subsets from roughly eight donors. Among the eight sequenced donors, only one was HCMV-seronegative, while the other seven were HCMV-seropositive. To restrict sorting to alphabetaTCR-expressing T cells, an anti-gammadeltaTCR antibody was added in several experiments. In six donors, the dominant CD3+CD56+NKG2C+ clonotypes were among the top 10 CD8+ clonotypes and accounted for roughly 1.0-8% of CD8+ T cells. Those dominant clonotypes were again the most abundant among CD3+CD56-NKG2C+ cells in several donors, at roughly 25-60.1%. It remained unclear whether the expanded NKG2C-expressing T cell clones were specific for HCMV antigens. The eight sequenced donors were randomly selected healthy volunteers, three men and five women. HCMV serostatus was determined by detecting HCMV-specific IgG in serum with a commercial ELISA kit. MIGEC was used to demultiplex reads and group the reads by UMI, and MiTCR was used to assemble and quantify clonotypes. To remove erroneous sequences, TCR cDNA sequences were retained only when supported by two or more reads. The tcR package was used for downstream repertoire analysis, with clonotypes matched between fractions based on CDR3 nucleotide sequence plus V segment. VDJmatch was used to annotate antigen specificity against VDJdb, with one amino acid substitution allowed in CDR3.

The TCR sequence derives from a woman between 18 and 29 years old in good health. The sequenced material came from CD8+ T cells sorted from blood.

The CDR3 in this case is CASSLVAGPKETQYF. The nucleotides read TGTGCCAGCAGCTTAGTGGCAGGGCCAAAAGAGACCCAGTACTTC. The rearranged chain carries TRBV7-6 and TRBJ2-5, and the D gene may be TRBD1, 5 bases matching. The CDR3, from cysteine to phenylalanine, totals 15 residues. Only the CDR3 part of the read is kept: 45 bases, read in frame from the first base. V and J lose 1 base and 3 bases, and a span of 12 bases separates them. CDR1 SGHVS and CDR2 FNYEAQ were looked up in the germline V gene.